One sample yielded the 18 T cell receptor beta chains listed below, sequenced in a study of CD8 T cells in Susac syndrome. Reverse transcription of roughly 0.45 to 1 ug RNA was performed with random hexamers. TCRdb processed the immunoSEQ multiplex PCR reads anew with MiXCR; each CDR3 protein has one entry. The table records fewer than 350,000 distinct CDR3 sequences, 90% to 95% of them present only once. Material: CD4+ T cells from PBMCs. The receptors were gathered from a human donor with multiple sclerosis.

The chain combines TRBV5-4 with TRBJ1-6; D remains unclear. V lost 4 bases to trimming and J lost 8 bases, with 25 bases between them. Germline V gene lookup returns CDR1 SGHNT and CDR2 YYREEE (reference sequence). The CDR3 contains 18 residues. The CDR3 sequence is CASSPSLRWELGDSPLHF. The DNA for the CDR3 is TGTGCCAGCAGCCCCTCCTTGAGATGGGAGCTTGGGGATTCACCCCTCCACTTT.

V is TRBV7-3 and J is TRBJ2-1, with D tentatively TRBD2 (5 bases). V lost 1 base and J 3 bases, leaving 10 bases between the germline ends. Germline V gene sequence: CDR1 SGHTA, CDR2 FQGTGA. CDR3 length: 15 residues. The CDR3 protein is CASSLKSSSYNEQFF. Written as DNA, the CDR3 is TGTGCCAGCAGCTTAAAGTCTAGCAGCTACAATGAGCAGTTCTTC. Supplemented by reference TRBV7-3 and TRBJ2-1, the full variable domain reads GAGVSQTPSNKVTEKGKYVELRCDPISGHTALYWYRQSLGQGPEFLIYFQGTGAADDSGLPNDRFFAVRPEGSVSTLKIQRTERGDSAVYLCASSLKSSSYNEQFFGPGTRLTVL.

The chain has TRBV20-1 and TRBJ2-1, with TRBD2 identical over 7 bases. The CDR3 spans 14 residues. Germline V gene sequence: CDR1 DFQATT, CDR2 SNEGSKA (reference sequence). Germline trimming cut 3 bases from V and 5 bases from J; bases unmatched to any gene: 7. Here the CDR3 DNA reads TGCAGTGCTAGTTCCAGCGGGATAAACAATGAGCAGTTCTTC. Protein sequence: CSASSSGINNEQFF.

The V and J genes are TRBV28 and TRBJ2-3; 7 bases fit TRBD2. The germline CDR1 and CDR2 sequences are MDHEN and SYDVKM. Germline trimming cut 10 bases from V and 1 base from J; bases unmatched to any gene: 5. This CDR3 comprises 13 residues. For the CDR3, the DNA is TGTGCCACCGTCCGGGGGGGCACAGATACGCAGTATTTT. The encoded protein is CATVRGGTDTQYF.

The chain carries TRBV4-2 and TRBJ1-1, with D maybe TRBD1 (6 bases). V was clipped by 0 bases and J by 6 bases, with 11 bases between them. The CDR3 sequence is 14 residues long. Germline V gene data show CDR1 as LGHNA and CDR2 as YNFKEQ. The CDR3 sequence: CASSQEGHDSEAFF. In DNA form, the CDR3 reads TGTGCCAGCAGCCAAGAGGGACACGACTCTGAAGCTTTCTTT.

The chain uses TRBV3-1 and TRBJ1-6, with 8 bases that match TRBD1. The V and J ends lost 10 bases and 7 bases, in that order; junction bases with no gene match: 9. The CDR3 covers 14 residues. Germline V lookup: CDR1 LGHDT, CDR2 YNNKEL (reference sequence). The CDR3 nucleotides read TGTGCCACCCGCCCCGACAGGGGAAATTCACCCCTCCACTTT. This sequence encodes CATRPDRGNSPLHF.

J is TRBJ1-1 and V is TRBV6-2 or TRBV6-3; D call uncertain. Trimming removed 6 bases at V and 4 bases at J, with 9 bases between. The CDR3 covers 12 residues. In germline, CDR1 is MNHEY, CDR2 SVGEGT. As DNA, the CDR3 is TGTGCCAGCAGGCGACCCGGCACTGAAGCTTTCTTT. Translating gives CASRRPGTEAFF.

The chain links TRBV6-1 to TRBJ1-1, with no clear D. The ends were cut back, 1 base at V and 6 bases at J, with 9 bases in the middle. This CDR3 has 13 residues. CDR1 is MNHNS, CDR2 SASEGT, per germline. CDR3: CASSEESISEAFF. Here the CDR3 DNA reads TGTGCCAGCAGTGAAGAGAGTATTTCTGAAGCTTTCTTT.

This clonotype was recorded only once. The chain employs TRBV30 and TRBJ2-3; 11 nucleotides line up with TRBD2. V lost 2 bases to trimming and J lost 4 bases; unmatched junction nucleotides: 2. CDR3 size: 14 residues. CDR1 and CDR2 from the germline V gene are GTSNPN and SVGIG (reference sequence). CDR3 nucleotides: TGTGCCTGGAGTCCGGGACTAGCGGCAGATACGCAGTATTTT. Encoded protein: CAWSPGLAADTQYF.

The V and J genes are TRBV5-6 and TRBJ2-4; D gene unclear. In germline, CDR1 is SGHDT, CDR2 YYEEEE. This CDR3 comprises 14 residues. V lost 1 base and J lost 2, with 7 bases in between. The CDR3 is CASSLLVTKNIQYF. In DNA form, the CDR3 reads TGTGCCAGCAGCTTGCTGGTTACCAAAAACATTCAGTACTTC.

This chain joins TRBV7-6 and TRBJ1-3; D is unresolved. V lost 4 bases, J lost 4 bases, and 11 bases lay in between. CDR3 length: 14 residues. Germline lookup yields CDR1 SGHVS and CDR2 FNYEAQ. The CDR3 DNA sequence: TGTGCCAGCAGCTCAGTACTCGGGGGAAACACCATATATTTT. Translation: CASSSVLGGNTIYF.

V is TRBV12-3 or TRBV12-4 and J is TRBJ1-5, with a weak D call TRBD1 (5 bases). The CDR3 runs to 17 residues. The V end lost 0 bases, the J end lost 0 bases, and 12 bases lay between the germline ends. The CDR3 nucleotides are TGTGCCAGCAGTTTAGCCGGGCAGGGAGATAGCAATCAGCCCCAGCATTTT. Translation: CASSLAGQGDSNQPQHF.

The chain employs TRBV29-1 and TRBJ2-7; a possible D gene is TRBD2 (5 bases). The V and J ends lost 4 bases and 3 bases respectively, with 10 bases between them. The CDR3 has 12 amino acids. The germline V gene has CDR1 SQVTM and CDR2 ANQGSEA. The CDR3 region has the DNA TGCAGCGTTGGTAACGGGGTCTACGAGCAGTACTTC. It translates to CSVGNGVYEQYF.

The V gene is TRBV11-2, the J gene TRBJ2-2; 8 nucleotides align to TRBD1. V shed 4 bases, J shed 5 bases, and the junction held 9 bases outside the gene matches. The V gene's germline CDR1 is SGHAT and CDR2 FQNNGV. This CDR3 comprises 16 residues. The CDR3 DNA follows: TGTGCCAGCAGCTCGATAAAACAGGGGGGAACCGGGGAGCTGTTTTTT. This translates into CASSSIKQGGTGELFF.

The V call is TRBV5-6, the J call TRBJ2-1; 7 bases match TRBD1. In germline, CDR1 is SGHDT, CDR2 YYEEEE. V dropped 2 bases and J dropped 9; count of bases not matched to a gene: 8. CDR3 length: 14 amino acids. CDR3 nucleotides: TGTGCCAGCAGCTTCTGGGACAGAGAGGGTGAGCAGTTCTTC. Protein product: CASSFWDREGEQFF.

The V gene is TRBV7-9, the J gene TRBJ1-1; no clear D gene. V was shortened by 2 bases and J by 11 bases, with 18 bases between the two germline ends. Germline lookup yields CDR1 SEHNR and CDR2 FQNEAQ (reference sequence). The CDR3 spans 14 residues. CDR3 amino acids: CASSLSPRTLFAFF. CDR3 nucleotides: TGTGCCAGCAGCTTAAGCCCTCGTACCCTCTTCGCTTTCTTT.

The DNA for the CDR3 is TGTGCCTGGAGAGAAGACTATGGCTACACCTTC. Residues: CAWREDYGYTF. The chain recombines TRBV30 with TRBJ1-2; D gene uncertain. CDR3 length: 11 amino acids. The V gene lost 3 bases and the J gene lost 3 bases, with 5 bases spanning the gap. Germline V gives CDR1 GTSNPN, CDR2 SVGIG (reference sequence).

The DNA for the CDR3 is TGTGCCAGCCACCAGGACACCTTCTTAAACTATGGCTACACCTTC. This sequence encodes CASHQDTFLNYGYTF. J is TRBJ1-2 and V is TRBV2; D possibly corresponds to TRBD1 (5 bases). This CDR3 spans 15 amino acids. Trimming left V 8 bases short and J 2 bases short, with 18 bases between. The germline V gene has CDR1 SNHLY and CDR2 FYNNEI.